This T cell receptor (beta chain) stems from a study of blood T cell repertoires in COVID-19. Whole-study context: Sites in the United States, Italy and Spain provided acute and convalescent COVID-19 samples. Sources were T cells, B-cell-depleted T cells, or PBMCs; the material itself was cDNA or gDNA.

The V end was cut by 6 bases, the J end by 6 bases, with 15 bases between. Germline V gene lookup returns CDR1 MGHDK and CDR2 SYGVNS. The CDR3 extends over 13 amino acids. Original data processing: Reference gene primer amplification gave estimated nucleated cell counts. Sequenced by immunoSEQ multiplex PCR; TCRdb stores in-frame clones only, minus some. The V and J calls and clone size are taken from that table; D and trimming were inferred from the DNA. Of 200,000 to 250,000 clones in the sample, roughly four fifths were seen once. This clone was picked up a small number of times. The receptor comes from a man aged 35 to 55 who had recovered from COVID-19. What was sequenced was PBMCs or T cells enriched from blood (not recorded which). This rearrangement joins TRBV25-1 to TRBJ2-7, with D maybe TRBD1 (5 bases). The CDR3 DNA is TGTGCCAGCAGCGAACCCAGGGTTAGCGAGCAGTACTTC. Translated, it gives CASSEPRVSEQYF.